This T cell receptor (beta chain) was recorded in a study of cytomegalovirus exposure and HLA in healthy donors. About the research overall: The 130 or so validation repertoires, a later analysis reported, used the same platform as the 550 to 700 repertoires from the first cohort.

Concerning this clone itself: The target antigen is unknown.

Germline lookup yields CDR1 SGDLS and CDR2 YYNGEE. Trimming took 4 bases from V and 9 from J; bases not matched to a gene: 19. The CDR3 sequence is 17 residues long. Generated by immunoSEQ multiplex PCR, the TCRdb table keeps only in-frame clones and is missing some. The sample holds around 160,000 clones, 80% to 85% seen once. Whole-study results and caveats: Within the 120 or so validation repertoires, first-cohort TCR clusters tended to co-occur, according to a later analysis. It was confirmed in vitro that a few of the CMV-associated chains were specific for CMV antigens.

This sequence originates from a man between 25 and 39 years old in good health and CMV-seropositive. The specimen sequenced was PBMCs. The genes are TRBV9 and TRBJ2-1, with 7 bases that match TRBD1. The CDR3 coding sequence is TGTGCCAGCAGCTCCGGGACAGCCTCAACGCTACAAGGTGAGCAGTTCTTC. Its translation: CASSSGTASTLQGEQFF.